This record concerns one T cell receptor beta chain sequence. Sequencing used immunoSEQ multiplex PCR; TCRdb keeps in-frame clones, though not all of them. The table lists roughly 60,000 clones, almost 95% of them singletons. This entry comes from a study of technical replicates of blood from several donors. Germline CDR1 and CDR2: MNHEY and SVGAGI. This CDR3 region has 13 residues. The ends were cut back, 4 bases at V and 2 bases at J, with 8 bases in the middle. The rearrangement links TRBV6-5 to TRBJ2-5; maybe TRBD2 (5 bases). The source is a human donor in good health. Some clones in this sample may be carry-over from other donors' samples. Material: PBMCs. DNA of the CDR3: TGTGCCAGCAGTTGGGCGGGTCAAGAGACCCAGTACTTC. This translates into CASSWAGQETQYF.